This record looks at one T cell receptor (beta chain) sequence and its context. Its matching antigen is unknown. This sample is drawn from a study of shared clonotypes between healthy human individuals. For the study at large: A few men and a couple of women, aged 18 to 49, were donors.

Selected positively for CCR7 and CD45RO-negative, naive CD8 cells excluded terminally differentiated effector memory CD45RA+ cells. Genomic DNA per cell subset filled all wells of several immunoSEQ plates. Assay: immunoSEQ multiplex PCR; the TCRdb copy retains only in-frame clones and omits some. Among 750,000 to 1,000,000 clones listed, about 91% were seen once. Study results and caveats: Unshared clonotypes carried lower generation probabilities than those common to all four donors. Sorted-subset sequencing was shown by rarefaction to be incomplete despite large depth.

CDR3 length: 16 residues. With 4 bases removed from V and 2 bases from J, the gap between germline ends came to 17 bases. Per germline, CDR1 SQVTM and CDR2 ANQGSEA. This TCR came from a young man in good health. Sequenced material: naive CD8+ T cells sorted from blood. The chain is built from TRBV29-1 and TRBJ2-2; TRBD2 is a possible D gene (7 bases). CDR3 sequence reads: CSVAGGSETNTGELFF. The CDR3 nucleotides read TGCAGCGTTGCGGGGGGCTCGGAGACTAACACCGGGGAGCTGTTTTTT.